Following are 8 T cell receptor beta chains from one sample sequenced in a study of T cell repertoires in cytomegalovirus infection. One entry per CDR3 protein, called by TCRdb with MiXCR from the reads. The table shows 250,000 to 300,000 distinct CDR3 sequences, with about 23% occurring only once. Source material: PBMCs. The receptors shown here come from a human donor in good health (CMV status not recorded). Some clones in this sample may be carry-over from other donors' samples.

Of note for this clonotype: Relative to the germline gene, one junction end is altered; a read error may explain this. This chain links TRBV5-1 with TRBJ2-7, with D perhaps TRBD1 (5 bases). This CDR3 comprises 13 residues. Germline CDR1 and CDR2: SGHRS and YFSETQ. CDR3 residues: CANSMRQNHEQYF. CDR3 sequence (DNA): TGCGCCAACAGCATGCGACAGAATCACGAGCAGTACTTC. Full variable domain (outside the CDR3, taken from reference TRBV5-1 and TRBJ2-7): KAGVTQTPRYLIKTRGQQVTLSCSPISGHRSVSWYQQTPGQGLQFLFEYFSETQRNKGNFPGRFSGRQFSNSRSEMNVSTLELGDSALYLCANSMRQNHEQYFGPGTRLTVT.

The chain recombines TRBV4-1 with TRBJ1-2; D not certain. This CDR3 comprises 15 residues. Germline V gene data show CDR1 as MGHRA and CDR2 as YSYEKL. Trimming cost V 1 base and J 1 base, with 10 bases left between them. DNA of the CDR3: TGCGCCAGCAGCCAAGCAACTACACGTAACTATGGCTACACCTTC. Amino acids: CASSQATTRNYGYTF.

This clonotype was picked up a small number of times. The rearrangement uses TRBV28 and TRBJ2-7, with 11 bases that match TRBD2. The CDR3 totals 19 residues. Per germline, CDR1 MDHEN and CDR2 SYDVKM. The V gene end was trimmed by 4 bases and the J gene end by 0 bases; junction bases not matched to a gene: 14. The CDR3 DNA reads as TGTGCCAGCAGTTCTTTTATCCTAGCGGGAGGTTTTCCCTCCTACGAGCAGTACTTC. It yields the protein CASSSFILAGGFPSYEQYF.

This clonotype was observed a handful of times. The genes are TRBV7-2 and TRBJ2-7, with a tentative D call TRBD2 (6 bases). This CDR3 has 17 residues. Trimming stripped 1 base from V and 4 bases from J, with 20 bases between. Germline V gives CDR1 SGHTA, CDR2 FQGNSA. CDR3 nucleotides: TGTGCCAGCAGCTTAGTCGGCGGGATGTCCCCTTTATACGAGCAGTACTTC. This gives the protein CASSLVGGMSPLYEQYF.

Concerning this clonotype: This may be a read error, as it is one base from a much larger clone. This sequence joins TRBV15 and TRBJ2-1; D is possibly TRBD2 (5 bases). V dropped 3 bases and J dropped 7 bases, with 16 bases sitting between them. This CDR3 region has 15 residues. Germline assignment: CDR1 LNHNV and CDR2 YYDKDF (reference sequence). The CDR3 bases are TGTGCCACCAGCAGTCCGGGAATAGGAGAGAATGAGCAGTTCTTC. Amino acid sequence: CATSSPGIGENEQFF.

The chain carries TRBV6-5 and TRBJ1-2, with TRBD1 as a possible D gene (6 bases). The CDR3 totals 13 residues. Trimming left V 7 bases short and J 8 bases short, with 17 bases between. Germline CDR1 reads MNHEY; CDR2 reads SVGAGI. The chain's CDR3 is CASNTGSMGGYTF. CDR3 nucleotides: TGTGCCAGCAATACAGGGAGTATGGGGGGCTACACCTTC.

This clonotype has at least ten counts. The CDR3 sequence is CASGGSLAEAFF. Here the CDR3 DNA reads TGTGCCAGTGGGGGCAGCTTAGCTGAAGCTTTCTTT. The V and J genes are TRBV19 and TRBJ1-1; D is perhaps TRBD1 (6 bases). V was pared by 8 bases and J by 6 bases, with 13 bases between. Germline V gene sequence: CDR1 LNHDA, CDR2 SQIVND (reference sequence). The CDR3 sequence is 12 residues long.

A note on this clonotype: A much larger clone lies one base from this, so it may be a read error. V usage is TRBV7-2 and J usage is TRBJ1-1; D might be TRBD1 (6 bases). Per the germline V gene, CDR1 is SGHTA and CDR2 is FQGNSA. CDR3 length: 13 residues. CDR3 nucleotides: TGTGCCAGCAGCTTAGAGGGGGACACTGGAGCTTTCTTT. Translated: CASSLEGDTGAFF. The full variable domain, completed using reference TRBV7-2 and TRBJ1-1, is GAGVSQSPSNKVTEKGKDVELRCDPISGHTALYWYRQSLGQGLEFLIYFQGNSAPDKSGLPSDRFSAERTGGSVSTLTIQRTQQEDSAVYLCASSLEGDTGAFFGQGTRLTVV.